This T cell receptor beta chain appears in the sequencing data of a study of OX40 agonist ivuxolimab in advanced cancers. Whole-study context: In three patients, partial responses were observed, one with hepatocellular carcinoma and two with cutaneous melanoma.

A few counts support this clone. Some clones are missing from TCRdb's copy, which holds only in-frame ones; the method was immunoSEQ multiplex PCR. The sample lists approximately 7,000 clones; 74% were seen once. The J segment lost 3 bases and the V segment lost 5 bases, leaving 11 bases of the junction unmatched. CDR1 is KGHSH, CDR2 LQKENI, per germline. The CDR3 loop spans 16 amino acids. Sequenced here: CD4+ or CD8+ T cells sorted from blood, sampled in a trial of the OX40 agonist ivuxolimab. The clonotype was recovered from an adult with an advanced solid tumor such as melanoma, head and neck, liver or kidney cancer. This chain uses TRBV18 with TRBJ1-2; 8 positions match TRBD1. DNA of the CDR3: TGTGCCAGCTCATCCCAGGGGGCCCCCGGCCACTATGGCTACACCTTC. This gives the protein CASSSQGAPGHYGYTF.